The 29 T cell receptor beta chains given below trace back to one sample, sequenced in a study of regulatory T cells in long-lasting Graves disease. Time point in this sample: newly diagnosed GD, antithyroid drugs for less than 3 months. Extracted RNA from PBMCs served as the source of the TCR library. Building of the TCR beta libraries involved iRepertoire HTBI primers and Arm-PCR of CDR3 regions. Using its own MiXCR run on the multiplex PCR reads, TCRdb lists one record per CDR3 protein. Here the sample spans around 480,000 distinct CDR3 sequences, about 16% being singletons. The sample was also reused in another study, on T cells in Graves' hyperthyroidism and ophthalmopathy.

Sample: peripheral blood mononuclear cells (PBMCs), taken at new diagnosis, from a patient treated with antithyroid drugs. These receptors all stem from a woman aged 35-65 years with Graves disease.

This clonotype has only a few counts. The rearrangement joins TRBV5-1 to TRBJ2-1; D may be TRBD1 (6 bases). The CDR3 covers 15 residues. CDR1 SGHRS and CDR2 YFSETQ come from the germline V gene. The V and J ends lost 2 bases and 5 bases respectively, with 14 bases between them. The CDR3 loop reads CASSLWQGTNNEQFF. The CDR3 DNA reads TGCGCCAGCAGCTTATGGCAGGGGACAAACAATGAGCAGTTCTTC.

The table lists this clonotype with many counts. The V and J genes are TRBV6-1 and TRBJ2-2, with 13 bases fitting TRBD2. CDR1 and CDR2 from the germline V gene are MNHNS and SASEGT. The CDR3 runs to 18 residues. Losses at the gene ends were 4 bases for V and 0 bases for J; bases not matched to a gene: 5. As DNA, the CDR3 is TGTGCCAGCAGTGTCACTAGCGGGGGGGCCTCGAACACCGGGGAGCTGTTTTTT. Amino acids: CASSVTSGGASNTGELFF.

This clonotype was counted at least ten times. The chain links TRBV29-1 to TRBJ1-2; TRBD1 matches at 8 bases. This CDR3 region has 12 residues. The V segment lost 6 bases and the J segment 3 bases; nucleotides outside the gene matches: 3. Germline V lookup: CDR1 SQVTM, CDR2 ANQGSEA. DNA for the CDR3: TGCAGCGTCGTGGACAGGGACTATGGCTACACCTTC. Translated: CSVVDRDYGYTF.

This clonotype has just a few counts. This chain joins TRBV12-3 or TRBV12-4 and TRBJ1-5; 8 nucleotides match TRBD1. CDR3 length: 15 residues. Losses at the gene ends were 7 bases for V and 4 bases for J; bases not matched to a gene: 9. CDR3 region: CASNQGQGPNQPQHF. In nucleotides, the CDR3 is TGTGCCAGCAATCAAGGACAGGGTCCAAATCAGCCCCAGCATTTT.

To note about this clonotype: A much larger clone lies a single base off, so this may be a read error. This CDR3 fails to terminate in the conserved phenylalanine or tryptophan, so it likely reflects a read error. This rearrangement joins TRBV28 to TRBJ1-2; the D gene is possibly TRBD1 (6 bases). The CDR3 is made up of 11 amino acids. The germline V gene has CDR1 MDHEN and CDR2 SYDVKM. Trimming took off 4 bases at V and 7 bases at J, with 7 bases between the two ends. The CDR3 reads CASSSQGGYTL. Here the CDR3 DNA reads TGTGCCAGCAGTTCACAGGGTGGCTACACCCTC.

There are a few counts of this clonotype. The chain links TRBV19 to TRBJ1-2, with D maybe TRBD1 (5 bases). V was clipped by 3 bases and J by 4 bases, with 9 bases between them. The CDR3 is made up of 13 amino acids. Germline V gives CDR1 LNHDA, CDR2 SQIVND (reference sequence). The CDR3 DNA sequence: TGTGCCAGTAGTATCGACAGCTCCTATGGCTACACCTTC. Protein product: CASSIDSSYGYTF.

Points on this clonotype: The missing conserved phenylalanine or tryptophan at the end of this CDR3 makes a read error likely. The genes are TRBV29-1 and TRBJ2-5; 8 bases align to TRBD1. J gave up 2 bases and V 0 bases, and 11 bases lay outside the gene matches. CDR3 length: 17 residues. CDR1 is SQVTM and CDR2 is ANQGSEA in the germline V gene. In DNA, the CDR3 is TGCAGCGTTGAAGAGGACAGGGACGCTTCCCTTCAAGAGACCCAGTACCTC. Translating gives CSVEEDRDASLQETQYL.

This chain connects TRBV25-1 to TRBJ2-1, with 8 bases aligning to TRBD2. The last part of the DNA fits TRBJ2-5 better; the J call may be wrong. The CDR3 length is 15 residues. Germline values: CDR1 MGHDK, CDR2 SYGVNS. Written as DNA, the CDR3 is TGTGCCAGCAGTGAGCCGGGGGGGGCGCAGGAGACCCAGTACTTC. It specifies CASSEPGGAQETQYF.

This chain joins TRBV20-1 and TRBJ2-7; the match to TRBD2 covers 13 bases. The ends lost 5 bases at V and 5 bases at J; junction bases unmatched: 15. This CDR3 region has 17 residues. The V gene's germline CDR1 is DFQATT and CDR2 SNEGSKA (reference sequence). The CDR3 spells CSAPPLTSGGVIDEQYF. For the CDR3, the DNA is TGCAGTGCTCCCCCTCTCACTAGCGGGGGGGTAATCGACGAGCAGTACTTC.

The chain links TRBV4-2 to TRBJ2-5; the D gene could be TRBD1 or TRBD2 (5 bases each). The CDR3 sequence is 15 residues long. Between the trimmed V and J ends, which lost 1 base and 0 bases, there was a span of 9 bases. The germline CDR1 and CDR2 sequences are LGHNA and YNFKEQ. In nucleotides, the CDR3 is TGTGCCAGCAGCCAAGGGTGGGGGAACCAAGAGACCCAGTACTTC. Amino acid sequence: CASSQGWGNQETQYF.

This clonotype has ten or more counts. This chain links TRBV7-3 with TRBJ2-2, with 8 positions matching TRBD1. V lost 5 bases to trimming and J lost 6 bases; unmatched junction nucleotides: 11. Germline assignment: CDR1 SGHTA and CDR2 FQGTGA. This CDR3 comprises 16 residues. Written as DNA, the CDR3 is TGTGCCAGCAGCCTCACTGGACAGGGAAATCCCGGGGAGCTGTTTTTT. This encodes CASSLTGQGNPGELFF.

The chain couples TRBV7-9 to TRBJ2-1; possibly TRBD2 for D (6 bases). Trimming cost V 5 bases and J 12 bases, with 14 bases left between them. Germline loops: CDR1 SEHNR, CDR2 FQNEAQ (reference sequence). This CDR3 region has 12 residues. CDR3 residues: CASSDSGLGQFF. CDR3 nucleotides: TGTGCCAGCAGCGATAGCGGACTGGGGCAGTTCTTC.

This clonotype was seen many times. CDR3 amino acids: CASSDSGGNEQYF. The CDR3 DNA reads TGTGCCAGCAGTGATAGCGGAGGGAACGAGCAGTACTTC. This chain connects TRBV2 to TRBJ2-7; the D gene is possibly TRBD2 (6 bases). Germline-derived CDR1 and CDR2 are SNHLY and FYNNEI. The CDR3 runs 13 residues. V was trimmed by 3 bases and J by 5 bases, leaving 11 bases between them.

This clonotype was counted at least ten times. This chain uses TRBV20-1 with TRBJ2-5; 10 bases map to TRBD2. Losses at the gene ends were 3 bases for V and 5 bases for J; bases not matched to a gene: 6. The germline V gene has CDR1 DFQATT and CDR2 SNEGSKA (reference sequence). The CDR3 covers 14 residues. The CDR3 coding sequence is TGCAGTGCTAGCCAGCGGGGGGGCTTGGAGACCCAGTACTTC. Encoded protein: CSASQRGGLETQYF.

This clonotype has ten or more counts. The rearrangement links TRBV29-1 to TRBJ1-1; 7 bases fit TRBD1. Germline V gene data show CDR1 as SQVTM and CDR2 as ANQGSEA. There are 13 residues in the CDR3. After removal of 6 bases from V and 4 bases from J, the junction contained 8 bases not matched to a gene. In nucleotides, the CDR3 is TGCAGCGTGGAGGGGGCCGGGGGCACTGAAGCTTTCTTT. It specifies CSVEGAGGTEAFF.

This sequence joins TRBV25-1 and TRBJ1-5; 8 bases are shared with TRBD1. Germline V lookup: CDR1 MGHDK, CDR2 SYGVNS. The CDR3 length is 14 residues. J lost 6 bases, V lost 6 bases, and 7 bases had no gene match. Here the CDR3 reads CASSPTGGRQPQHF. In nucleotides, the CDR3 is TGTGCCAGCAGCCCAACAGGGGGTCGTCAGCCCCAGCATTTT.

The CDR3 nucleotides are TGTGCCAGCGGACTTAGCGGGGGCGTCAGCTCCTACAATGAGCAGTTCTTC. It codes for CASGLSGGVSSYNEQFF. This sequence joins TRBV3-1 and TRBJ2-1; 9 bases align to TRBD2. CDR1 and CDR2 from the germline V gene are LGHDT and YNNKEL (reference sequence). CDR3 length equals 17 residues. The V gene end was trimmed by 8 bases and the J gene end by 0 bases; junction bases not matched to a gene: 11.

This clonotype was seen repeatedly, ten times or more. The chain is built from TRBV12-3 or TRBV12-4 and TRBJ2-7; D possibly matches TRBD1 or TRBD2 (5 bases each). V shed 2 bases and J shed 6 bases, with 11 bases lying between them. The length of the CDR3 is 13 residues. For the CDR3, the DNA is TGTGCCAGCAGTTTAAGAGGGGACGGCGAGCAGTACTTC. It codes for CASSLRGDGEQYF.

This clonotype has a handful of counts. The rearrangement links TRBV5-1 to TRBJ2-5; 9 bases align to TRBD1. This CDR3 is 16 amino acids long. Trimming took 3 bases from V and 1 from J; bases not matched to a gene: 7. Germline-derived CDR1 and CDR2 are SGHRS and YFSETQ. CDR3 residues: CASSSFWDRVQETQYF. DNA for the CDR3: TGCGCCAGCAGCTCATTCTGGGACAGGGTCCAAGAGACCCAGTACTTC.

This clonotype was counted at least ten times. The chain couples TRBV5-1 to TRBJ2-7; perhaps D is TRBD1 or TRBD2 (5 bases each). The germline V gene encodes CDR1 SGHRS and CDR2 YFSETQ. The CDR3 length is 13 residues. Trimming cost V 4 bases and J 3 bases, with 11 bases left between them. CDR3 sequence reads: CASSVRGNYEQYF. The CDR3 region has the DNA TGCGCCAGCAGCGTGAGGGGCAACTACGAGCAGTACTTC. The whole variable domain, remainder taken from reference TRBV5-1 and TRBJ2-7, is KAGVTQTPRYLIKTRGQQVTLSCSPISGHRSVSWYQQTPGQGLQFLFEYFSETQRNKGNFPGRFSGRQFSNSRSEMNVSTLELGDSALYLCASSVRGNYEQYFGPGTRLTVT.

This clonotype was observed at least ten times. The chain has TRBV20-1 and TRBJ2-2, with D tentatively TRBD2 (5 bases). The V gene's germline CDR1 is DFQATT and CDR2 SNEGSKA (reference sequence). Trimming stripped 5 bases from V and 4 bases from J, with 17 bases between. The CDR3 extends over 15 amino acids. The CDR3 DNA reads TGCAGTGCTCAAACCGGGGAGTGGAGCACCGGGGAGCTGTTTTTT. Its translation: CSAQTGEWSTGELFF.

This clonotype was seen repeatedly, ten times or more. The genes are TRBV5-1 and TRBJ2-2, with D possibly TRBD1 on 6 matching bases. CDR3 length: 15 residues. In germline, CDR1 is SGHRS, CDR2 YFSETQ. V lost 2 bases, J lost 4 bases, and 12 bases lay in between. The CDR3 bases are TGCGCCAGCAGCTTCACAGGGCCAGGCACCGGGGAGCTGTTTTTT. Translating gives CASSFTGPGTGELFF.

This clonotype was detected ten times or more. This rearrangement joins TRBV6-1 to TRBJ2-7; weak D call: TRBD2 (5 bases). The CDR3 length is 10 residues. The V and J ends lost 3 bases and 12 bases respectively, with 9 bases between them. Germline V gene lookup returns CDR1 MNHNS and CDR2 SASEGT. CDR3 nucleotides: TGTGCCAGCAGTGATGCGGGCCGGTACTTC. Its protein product is CASSDAGRYF.

This clonotype was seen only a few times. The genes are TRBV4-1 and TRBJ1-4, with no clear D. V lost 0 bases and J 4 bases, leaving 9 bases between the germline ends. Germline loops: CDR1 MGHRA, CDR2 YSYEKL. The CDR3 is 15 residues long. CDR3 sequence reads: CASSQDSGINEKLFF. CDR3 in DNA: TGCGCCAGCAGCCAAGATAGCGGAATTAATGAAAAACTGTTTTTT.

This clonotype was observed a handful of times. The CDR3, as DNA: TGTGCTCAGGTGGGGGTAGCCTACAATGAGCAGTTCTTC. Protein sequence: CAQVGVAYNEQFF. The J gene is TRBJ2-1, the V gene TRBV7-9, with D perhaps TRBD1 or TRBD2 (5 bases each). Germline V gene lookup returns CDR1 SEHNR and CDR2 FQNEAQ (reference sequence). This CDR3 comprises 13 residues.

The gene calls are TRBV12-3 or TRBV12-4 and TRBJ2-7, with D perhaps matching TRBD1 (5 bases). The CDR3 has 14 residues. V lost 4 bases and J lost 5, with 15 bases in between. The CDR3 loop is CASSSGREVDEQYF. The CDR3 region has the DNA TGTGCCAGCAGTTCGGGCAGGGAAGTTGACGAGCAGTACTTC.

This clonotype was seen ten or more times. This sequence joins TRBV20-1 and TRBJ1-1, with D possibly matching TRBD1 (6 bases). Germline assignment: CDR1 DFQATT and CDR2 SNEGSKA (reference sequence). Trimming took off 1 base at V and 3 bases at J, with 12 bases between the two ends. The CDR3 is 14 residues long. The CDR3 sequence: CSARGGLGYTEAFF. The CDR3 DNA is TGCAGTGCTAGAGGGGGGCTGGGATACACTGAAGCTTTCTTT.

In this sample, this clonotype turned up many times. The rearrangement links TRBV11-2 to TRBJ1-4; the D is unclear. V lost 7 bases to trimming and J lost 6 bases, with 18 bases between them. The length of the CDR3 is 15 residues. Germline V lookup: CDR1 SGHAT, CDR2 FQNNGV. The CDR3 is CASKLPSGPDEKLFF. The CDR3 coding sequence is TGTGCCAGCAAACTACCATCAGGTCCGGATGAAAAACTGTTTTTT.

This clonotype has a count of ten or more. The genes are TRBV3-1 and TRBJ1-1; 7 positions match TRBD1. V lost 1 base to trimming and J lost 5 bases; unmatched junction nucleotides: 10. This CDR3 comprises 16 residues. Germline loops: CDR1 LGHDT, CDR2 YNNKEL (reference sequence). DNA for the CDR3: TGTGCCAGCAGCCAAGTTAAGACAGGGCAGGTAACTGAAGCTTTCTTT. Residues: CASSQVKTGQVTEAFF. The full variable domain, its missing parts supplied by reference TRBV3-1 and TRBJ1-1, is DTAVSQTPKYLVTQMGNDKSIKCEQNLGHDTMYWYKQDSKKFLKIMFSYNNKELIINETVPNRFSPKSPDKAHLNLHINSLELGDSAVYFCASSQVKTGQVTEAFFGQGTRLTVV.